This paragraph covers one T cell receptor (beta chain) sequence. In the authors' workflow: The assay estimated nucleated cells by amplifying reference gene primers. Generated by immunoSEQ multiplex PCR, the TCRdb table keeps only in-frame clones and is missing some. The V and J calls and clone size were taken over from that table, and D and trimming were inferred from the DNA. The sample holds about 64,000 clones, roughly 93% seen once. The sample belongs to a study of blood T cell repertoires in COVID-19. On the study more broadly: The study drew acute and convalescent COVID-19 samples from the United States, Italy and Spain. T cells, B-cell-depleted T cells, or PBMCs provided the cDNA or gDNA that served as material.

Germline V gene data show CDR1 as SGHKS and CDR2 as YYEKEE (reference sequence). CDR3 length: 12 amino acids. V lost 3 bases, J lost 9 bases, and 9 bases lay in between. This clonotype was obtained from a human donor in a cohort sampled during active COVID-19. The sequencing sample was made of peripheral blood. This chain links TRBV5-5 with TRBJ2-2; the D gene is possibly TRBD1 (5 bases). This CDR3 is CASSSGIRELFF. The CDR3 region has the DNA TGTGCCAGCAGCTCAGGGATAAGGGAGCTGTTTTTT.